This T cell receptor beta chain was retrieved from a study of cytomegalovirus exposure and HLA in healthy donors. Points from the study as a whole: Common viral pathogens seemed, in a later analysis, to connect with several of the most significant clusters. A few of the chains that were CMV-associated were confirmed in vitro to be specific for CMV antigens.

Per germline, CDR1 SGHTA and CDR2 FQGNSA. The CDR3 is 13 amino acids. On this clone: Its antigen is not identified. One junction end disagrees with the germline gene, perhaps due to a read error.

The PCR employed 60 Vbeta primers together with 13 Jbeta primers. The method was immunoSEQ multiplex PCR; TCRdb's version includes in-frame clones alone and lacks a portion of them. The sample consists of some 130,000 clones, 60% to 80% of them appearing once. The gene calls are TRBV7-2 and TRBJ1-5; D perhaps matches TRBD1 (6 bases). Sequencing used PBMCs. This sequence was found in a female donor in good health and CMV-seronegative. The CDR3 DNA sequence: TGTGCCAGCAGCGTAGCACAGGGACAGCCCCAGCATTTT. This gives the protein CASSVAQGQPQHF.